Detailed here is one T cell receptor beta chain. Its antigen remains unidentified. This entry is derived from a study of CD8+CD57+ T cells in acquired aplastic anemia. About the study: Sorted CD4+ and CD8+ cells yielded 3.2 ug of DNA on average. Whole-study results and caveats: About 29 sequences, all CD8+ CDR3, were shared between patients and controls. The CD8+ Simpson's diversity of patients and controls was not significantly different.

It was genomic DNA that served as the template for profiling TCR beta VDJ and CDR3. TCRdb used MiXCR to reprocess the reads, holding one entry per CDR3 protein. The sample records about 160,000 distinct CDR3 sequences, roughly 43% being singletons. CDR1 and CDR2 from the germline V gene are SNHLY and FYNNEI. The CDR3 is 14 residues long. V shed 5 bases, J shed 5 bases, and the junction held 6 bases outside the gene matches. In patients chosen for sequencing, flow cytometry had shown CD8+CD57+ cell expansion. Sequences were obtained from sorted CD4+, CD8+, or CD8+CD57+ T cells (not recorded which) from PBMCs. The TCR sequence derives from a human donor with aplastic anemia. V gene TRBV2 combines with J gene TRBJ1-1, with 9 bases matching TRBD1. CDR3 DNA: TGTGCCAGCAGTTTACAGGGGGCGGAAACTGAAGCTTTCTTT. It specifies CASSLQGAETEAFF.